This paragraph reports one T cell receptor beta chain. In the same sample, other DNA sequences code for this CDR3. The record originates from a study of blood T cell repertoires in COVID-19. Study details: COVID-19 samples, acute and convalescent, were from the United States, Italy and Spain.

Authors' processing steps: For nucleated cells, counts were estimated from reference gene primer amplification. The assay was immunoSEQ multiplex PCR, and TCRdb's table has in-frame clones only and misses some. The D gene and trimming were derived from the DNA, and the V and J assignments and clone size from that table. The data contain some 310,000 clones, around 89% of them singletons. Seattle patients were enrolled while actively infected and followed longitudinally. The specimen was peripheral blood. The sequence was collected from a woman aged 40 to 50 with COVID-19, enrolled during active disease.

CDR3 in amino acids: CASSLTGGNYGYTF. For the CDR3, the DNA is TGCGCCAGCAGCTTGACGGGGGGCAACTATGGCTACACCTTC. V gene TRBV5-1 combines with J gene TRBJ1-2; D is possibly TRBD1 (6 bases). The V end lost 1 base, the J end lost 2 bases, and 9 bases lay between the germline ends. The germline V gene encodes CDR1 SGHRS and CDR2 YFSETQ. The CDR3 is 14 amino acids.